The rows below give T cell receptor beta chains drawn from one sample of a study of shared clonotypes between healthy human individuals. Here immunoSEQ multiplex PCR was the method, and the copy in TCRdb shows in-frame clones only, minus some. The data hold millions of clones, with about 92% observed a single time. Sequencing input: naive CD4+ T cells from PBMCs. All receptors come from a man aged 18-30 years in good health. Some clones in this sample may be carry-over from other donors' samples. CDR3s include the opening cysteine and the closing phenylalanine or tryptophan. D genes are given only for firm matches. Size values are once, few and many counts, or a class for expanded clones, and some rows have none.

V gene: TRBV28
D gene: NA
J gene: TRBJ2-1
clone size: NA
CDR3 DNA: TGTGCCAGCAGTTTTGGCGGGGGCTCGTACAATGAGCAGTTCTTC
CDR3 protein: CASSFGGGSYNEQFF

V gene: TRBV7-2
D gene: NA
J gene: TRBJ2-1
clone size: NA
CDR3 DNA: TGTGCCAGCAGCTTAGGGATTCTGGGGCTGAGGGACAATGAGCAGTTCTTC
CDR3 protein: CASSLGILGLRDNEQFF

V gene: TRBV18
D gene: NA
J gene: TRBJ2-2
clone size: NA
CDR3 DNA: TGTGCCAGCTCACCACTAGCGGCCTACACCGGGGAGCTGTTTTTT
CDR3 protein: CASSPLAAYTGELFF

V gene: TRBV6-1
D gene: TRBD1
J gene: TRBJ2-7
clone size: NA
CDR3 DNA: TGTGCCAGCAGGGGGTGGGGGACAGTCTCCTACGAGCAGTACTTC
CDR3 protein: CASRGWGTVSYEQYF

V gene: TRBV29-1
D gene: NA
J gene: TRBJ2-2
clone size: NA
CDR3 DNA: TGCAGCGTTGCAGGGGTGGCGAACACCGGGGAGCTGTTTTTT
CDR3 protein: CSVAGVANTGELFF

V gene: TRBV5-1
D gene: NA
J gene: TRBJ2-7
clone size: NA
CDR3 DNA: TGCGCCAGCAGCGTAAGGACAGGGGACAGGACTAGCGGAGCTGTCTCCTACGAGCAGTACTTC
CDR3 protein: CASSVRTGDRTSGAVSYEQYF

V gene: TRBV18
D gene: NA
J gene: TRBJ1-2
clone size: NA
CDR3 DNA: TGTGCCAGCTCACCTCTGGACATAGACTATGGCTACACCTTC
CDR3 protein: CASSPLDIDYGYTF

V gene: TRBV7-3
D gene: NA
J gene: TRBJ2-7
clone size: once
CDR3 DNA: TGTGCCAGCAGCTTAACTGGGGGTACCTACGAGCAGTACTTC
CDR3 protein: CASSLTGGTYEQYF

V gene: TRBV19
D gene: NA
J gene: TRBJ2-6
clone size: NA
CDR3 DNA: TGTGCCAGCTCGTCGGGGTTCCCCAACTCTGGGGCCAACGTCCTGACTTTC
CDR3 protein: CASSSGFPNSGANVLTF

V gene: TRBV9
D gene: NA
J gene: TRBJ2-1
clone size: NA
CDR3 DNA: TGTGCCAGCAGCCCCCACTATGATGAGCAGTTCTTC
CDR3 protein: CASSPHYDEQFF

V gene: TRBV4-1
D gene: NA
J gene: TRBJ2-6
clone size: NA
CDR3 DNA: TGCGCCAGCAGCCGGCCTGGTGCTGGGGCCAACGTCCTGACTTTC
CDR3 protein: CASSRPGAGANVLTF

V gene: TRBV30
D gene: NA
J gene: TRBJ2-3
clone size: NA
CDR3 DNA: TGTGCCTGGAGTGGCCAGACAGATACGCAGTATTTT
CDR3 protein: CAWSGQTDTQYF

V gene: TRBV2
D gene: NA
J gene: TRBJ2-5
clone size: NA
CDR3 DNA: TGTGCCAGCAGTGAAGAGAAGGAGACCCAGTACTTC
CDR3 protein: CASSEEKETQYF

V gene: TRBV27
D gene: NA
J gene: TRBJ2-7
clone size: NA
CDR3 DNA: TGTGCCAGCAGTTACCGGGACCCCTCCTACGAGCAGTACTTC
CDR3 protein: CASSYRDPSYEQYF

V gene: TRBV5-1
D gene: NA
J gene: TRBJ2-6
clone size: NA
CDR3 DNA: TGCGCCAGCAGCTCGGGGCAGCTTACCGTCTCTGGGGCCAACGTCCTGACTTTC
CDR3 protein: CASSSGQLTVSGANVLTF

V gene: TRBV28
D gene: NA
J gene: TRBJ2-3
clone size: NA
CDR3 DNA: TGTGCCAGTGAGGGGAAGAGGGCACGGGTCATAAATACGCAGTATTTT
CDR3 protein: CASEGKRARVINTQYF

V gene: TRBV5-1
D gene: NA
J gene: TRBJ2-7
clone size: NA
CDR3 DNA: TGCGCCAGCAGCTTGGCTTCTGATTACGAGCAGTACTTC
CDR3 protein: CASSLASDYEQYF

V gene: TRBV10-1
D gene: TRBD2
J gene: TRBJ2-1
clone size: NA
CDR3 DNA: TGCGCCAGCAGTGACCCGTTTCTAGCGGGGGAATACAATGAGCAGTTCTTC
CDR3 protein: CASSDPFLAGEYNEQFF

V gene: TRBV10-2
D gene: NA
J gene: TRBJ2-7
clone size: NA
CDR3 DNA: TGCGCCAGCAGTGAGATGGTCTGGGTCGAGCAGTACTTC
CDR3 protein: CASSEMVWVEQYF

V gene: TRBV4-1
D gene: NA
J gene: TRBJ2-7
clone size: NA
CDR3 DNA: TGCGCCAGCAGCCATAACAGGGGGGGACCCTACGAGCAGTACTTC
CDR3 protein: CASSHNRGGPYEQYF

V gene: TRBV6-5
D gene: NA
J gene: TRBJ2-2
clone size: NA
CDR3 DNA: TGTGCCAGCAGTTCCTCGTGGGGGGAGGTGGACGGGGAGCTGTTTTTT
CDR3 protein: CASSSSWGEVDGELFF

V gene: TRBV5-1
D gene: NA
J gene: TRBJ2-3
clone size: NA
CDR3 DNA: TGCGCCAGCAGCGTCTCAGGGTCCGATACGCAGTATTTT
CDR3 protein: CASSVSGSDTQYF

V gene: TRBV5-1
D gene: NA
J gene: TRBJ2-2
clone size: NA
CDR3 DNA: TGCGCCAGCAGCGACGGACAATCGAACACCGGGGAGCTGTTTTTT
CDR3 protein: CASSDGQSNTGELFF

V gene: TRBV5-1
D gene: NA
J gene: TRBJ1-5
clone size: NA
CDR3 DNA: TGCGCCAGCAGCCGGACAGGCAATCAGCCCCAGCATTTT
CDR3 protein: CASSRTGNQPQHF